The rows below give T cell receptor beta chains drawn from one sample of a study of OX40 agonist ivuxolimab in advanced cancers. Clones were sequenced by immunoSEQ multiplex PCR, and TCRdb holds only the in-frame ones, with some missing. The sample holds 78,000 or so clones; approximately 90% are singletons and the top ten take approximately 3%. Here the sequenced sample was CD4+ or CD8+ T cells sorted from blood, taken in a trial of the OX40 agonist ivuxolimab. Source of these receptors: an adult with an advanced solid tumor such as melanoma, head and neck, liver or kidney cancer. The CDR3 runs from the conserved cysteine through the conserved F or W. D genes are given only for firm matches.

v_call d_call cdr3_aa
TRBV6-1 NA CASSETLNTEAFF
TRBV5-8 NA CASSLPALATNEKLFF
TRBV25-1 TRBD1 CASSDVGTGGYGYTF
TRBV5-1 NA CASSFDSYNEQFF
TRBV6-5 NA CASSSRGGNTIYF
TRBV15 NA CATSRDPLGVRLF
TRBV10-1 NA CAASSPLHF
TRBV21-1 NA CASSTTTSGPTYTQYF
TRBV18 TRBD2 CASSPRTSGQETQYF
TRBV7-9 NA CASSPGLGTQYF
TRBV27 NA CASSFVNRREQFF
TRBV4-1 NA CASSQEDPRAGSGYNEQFF
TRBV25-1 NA CASSEGGTNEKLFF
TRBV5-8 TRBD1 CASSVPGTEAGANVLTF
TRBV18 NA CASSPTTGTLSGNTIYF
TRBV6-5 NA CASSYSLAGSSETQYF
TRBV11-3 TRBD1 CASSFSGGNTEAFF
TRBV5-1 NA CASSLVGANTDTQYF
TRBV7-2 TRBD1 CASSRGQGDGYTF
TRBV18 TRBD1 CASSPPSVRGDGEAFF
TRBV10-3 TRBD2 CAISETSDRNEQFF
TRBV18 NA CASSPTKNAEGYTF
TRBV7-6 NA CASSPEAFF
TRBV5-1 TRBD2 CASSWGLAGDIISSSYEQYF
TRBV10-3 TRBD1 CAIRPDRGGGYTF
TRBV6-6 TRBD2 CASSAPGLAQETQYF
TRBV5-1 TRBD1 CASSLGDSTGYGYTF
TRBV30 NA CAWNGGRRREQYF
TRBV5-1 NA CASSLAAGSYEQYF
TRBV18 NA CASSPPGGAYEQYF
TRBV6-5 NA CASSYWQSSYNSPLHF
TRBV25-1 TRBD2 CASPFGAGGQNTQYF
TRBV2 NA CASSALTSLHF
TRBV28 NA CASSSTRDGETQYF
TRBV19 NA CASSIQGPQNEQYF
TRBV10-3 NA CAISESRWGMSNEKLFF
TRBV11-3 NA CASSLVGGLIANTGELFF
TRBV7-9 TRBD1 CASSSSGTDYGYTF
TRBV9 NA CASSPRRGGGYTF
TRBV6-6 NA CASRRTGGEGTEAFF
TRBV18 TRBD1 CASFTGVADYEQYF
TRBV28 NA CASSSQTGSYEQYF
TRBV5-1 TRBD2 CASSLVASGGAADIQYF
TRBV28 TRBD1 CASSPGGWVTYEQYF
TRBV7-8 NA CASIREKQETQYF
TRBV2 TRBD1 CASSKDRGTEKLFF
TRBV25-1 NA CASSVGALPDTQYF
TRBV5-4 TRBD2 CASSLEYGAPGGQETQYF